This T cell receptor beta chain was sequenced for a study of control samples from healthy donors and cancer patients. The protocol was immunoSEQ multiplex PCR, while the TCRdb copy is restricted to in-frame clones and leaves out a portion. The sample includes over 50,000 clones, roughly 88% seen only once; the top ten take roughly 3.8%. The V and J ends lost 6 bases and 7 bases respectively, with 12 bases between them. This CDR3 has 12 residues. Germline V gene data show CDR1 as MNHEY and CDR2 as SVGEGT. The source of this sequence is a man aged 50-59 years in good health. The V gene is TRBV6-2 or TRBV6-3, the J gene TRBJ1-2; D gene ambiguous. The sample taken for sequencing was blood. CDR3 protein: CASSAAWSGYTF. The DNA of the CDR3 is TGTGCCAGCAGCGCGGCGTGGAGTGGCTACACCTTC.